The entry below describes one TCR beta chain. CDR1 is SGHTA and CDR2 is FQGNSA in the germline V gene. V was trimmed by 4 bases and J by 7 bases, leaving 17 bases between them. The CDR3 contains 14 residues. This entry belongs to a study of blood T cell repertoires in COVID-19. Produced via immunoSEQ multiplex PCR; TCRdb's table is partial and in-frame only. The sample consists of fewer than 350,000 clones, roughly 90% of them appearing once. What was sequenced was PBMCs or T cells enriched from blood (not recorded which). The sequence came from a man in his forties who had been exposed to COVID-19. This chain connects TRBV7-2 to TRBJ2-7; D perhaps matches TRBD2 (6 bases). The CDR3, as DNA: TGTGCCAGCAGCTACTCCGGGACTTCGAATGAGCAGTACTTC. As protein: CASSYSGTSNEQYF.